The clone carrying this TCR beta chain was detected a few times. Its specificity is not known. This CDR3 is 12 amino acids long. The V end lost 8 bases, the J end lost 6 bases, and 11 bases lay between the germline ends. Germline CDR1 is SGHTA and CDR2 is FQGNSA. These data come from a study of T cell repertoires in ileal Crohn's disease. Study summary: The MI sample came from the proximal margin of the surgical specimen. Each sample's TCRB immunosequencing used roughly 500 nanograms of biopsy DNA.

The method was immunoSEQ multiplex PCR; TCRdb's version includes in-frame clones alone and lacks a portion of them. The repertoire holds 5,500 or so clones, with 80% to 90% as singletons. Stated time point: proximal margin of the surgical specimen (macroscopically non-inflamed). General study points: Sorted CD8 T cells held more high-frequency clones than CD4. Endoscopic recurrence occurred in every patient whose clonality exceeded 26.8%.

Sequencing input: ileal tissue. The V and J genes are TRBV7-2 and TRBJ2-4, with D possibly called TRBD1 or TRBD2 (5 bases each). The clonotype originates from an adult with Crohn's disease. The DNA of the CDR3 is TGTGCCAGCGGACGGGACGCAAACATTCAGTACTTC. Amino acid sequence: CASGRDANIQYF.